The 10 T cell receptor beta chains presented below share a single source sample, sequenced in a study of blood T cell repertoires in COVID-19. Generated by immunoSEQ multiplex PCR, the TCRdb table keeps only in-frame clones and is missing some. The table has about 210,000 clones, about four fifths seen once. Sequencing was done on a sample of peripheral blood. These receptors were obtained from a woman in her thirties or forties with acute or convalescent COVID-19.

The V call is TRBV7-2, the J call TRBJ2-3, with TRBD2 as a possible D gene (6 bases). Germline lookup yields CDR1 SGHTA and CDR2 FQGNSA. V dropped 5 bases and J dropped 0 bases, with 9 bases sitting between them. The CDR3 loop spans 14 amino acids. CDR3 nucleotides: TGTGCCAGCAGCCCGGGGGTTAGCACAGATACGCAGTATTTT. Residues: CASSPGVSTDTQYF.

The rearrangement uses TRBV2 and TRBJ1-5; 7 nucleotides agree with TRBD1. V dropped 7 bases and J dropped 7; count of bases not matched to a gene: 7. The CDR3 has 13 amino acids. Germline lookup yields CDR1 SNHLY and CDR2 FYNNEI. The DNA of the CDR3 is TGTGCCAGCATCCGGGACAGCGGCCAGCCCCAGCATTTT. As protein: CASIRDSGQPQHF.

V is TRBV2 and J is TRBJ2-7, with 9 bases that match TRBD1. CDR3 size: 13 residues. After removal of 7 bases from V and 3 bases from J, the junction contained 4 bases not matched to a gene. In germline, CDR1 is SNHLY, CDR2 FYNNEI. Here the CDR3 DNA reads TGTGCCAGCACCGGGACAGGGATCTACGAGCAGTACTTC. This sequence encodes CASTGTGIYEQYF. The full variable domain, with the rest looked up from reference TRBV2 and TRBJ2-7, is EPEVTQTPSHQVTQMGQEVILRCVPISNHLYFYWYRQILGQKVEFLVSFYNNEISEKSEIFDDQFSVERPDGSNFTLKIRSTKLEDSAMYFCASTGTGIYEQYFGPGTRLTVT.

The chain carries TRBV12-5 and TRBJ1-1, with D perhaps TRBD1 (5 bases). The CDR3 sequence is 14 residues long. V shed 4 bases and J shed 3 bases, with 12 bases lying between them. Germline CDR1 is LGHNT and CDR2 is FRNRAP. Here the CDR3 reads CASGSATGYTEAFF. The CDR3 nucleotides are TGTGCTAGTGGTTCTGCTACAGGTTACACTGAAGCTTTCTTT.

The chain employs TRBV5-1 and TRBJ2-1; D is possibly TRBD1 (6 bases). CDR1 and CDR2 (germline): SGHRS, YFSETQ. The V gene lost 2 bases and the J gene lost 1 base, with 10 bases spanning the gap. The CDR3 runs to 15 residues. The CDR3 DNA reads TGCGCCAGCAGCTTACGGGACATATCCTACAATGAGCAGTTCTTC. Translating gives CASSLRDISYNEQFF.

The CDR3 region is CASSHLGHSPLHF. The CDR3 DNA reads TGTGCCAGCAGCCACCTGGGCCATTCACCCCTCCACTTT. The rearrangement joins TRBV3-1 (or the pseudogene TRBV3-2) to TRBJ1-6; D ambiguous. V lost 3 bases, J lost 8 bases, and 8 bases lay in between. The CDR3 has 13 residues. Germline V CDR1 and CDR2: LGHDT, YNNKEL (reference sequence).

This clone has only a few counts. The J gene is TRBJ1-3, the V gene TRBV30; the match to TRBD1 covers 9 bases. The CDR3 is made up of 17 amino acids. The V gene end was trimmed by 1 base and the J gene end by 8 bases; junction bases not matched to a gene: 15. Germline CDR1 GTSNPN, CDR2 SVGIG (reference sequence). The CDR3 sequence is CAWSGSRDRALVDTIYF. The DNA of the CDR3 is TGTGCCTGGAGTGGAAGCCGGGACAGGGCTCTTGTGGACACCATATATTTT.

V gene TRBV2 combines with J gene TRBJ2-7; tentatively, D is TRBD2 (5 bases). Trimming stripped 6 bases from V and 6 bases from J, with 9 bases between. This CDR3 has 11 amino acids. Germline V gene data show CDR1 as SNHLY and CDR2 as FYNNEI. The CDR3 nucleotides are TGTGCCAGCAGGGACTTACTCGAGCAGTACTTC. It encodes CASRDLLEQYF. Complete variable domain (other parts from reference TRBV2 and TRBJ2-7): EPEVTQTPSHQVTQMGQEVILRCVPISNHLYFYWYRQILGQKVEFLVSFYNNEISEKSEIFDDQFSVERPDGSNFTLKIRSTKLEDSAMYFCASRDLLEQYFGPGTRLTVT.

The chain joins TRBV27 to TRBJ2-1, with unresolved D. Germline V gene lookup returns CDR1 MNHEY and CDR2 SMNVEV (reference sequence). The V end lost 5 bases, the J end lost 0 bases, and 11 bases lay between the germline ends. The CDR3 spans 15 residues. The CDR3 protein is CASSPTWSSYNEQFF. For the CDR3, the DNA is TGTGCCAGCAGTCCAACTTGGAGCTCCTACAATGAGCAGTTCTTC.

This clone has at least ten counts. This chain connects TRBV19 to TRBJ1-2; 7 positions agree with TRBD1. J was trimmed by 0 bases and V by 6 bases; bases with no gene match: 13. The CDR3 contains 17 residues. CDR1 and CDR2 from the germline V gene are LNHDA and SQIVND (reference sequence). The CDR3 sequence is CASSSSPGQYANYGYTF. The DNA of the CDR3 is TGTGCCAGTAGCTCATCACCGGGACAGTATGCTAACTATGGCTACACCTTC.